One TCR beta chain is described in this entry. The target antigen is unknown. This record belongs to a study of post-analysis software for immune sequencing data. Study-wide background: Disease courses included relapsing-remitting, secondary progressive and progressive-relapsing multiple sclerosis. General study points: Patients with multiple sclerosis recorded significantly lower normalized Chao1 diversity than controls, the study found. Patients used about five TRBV segments, including TRBV5-6, TRBV5-1 and TRBV20-1, more often than controls.

Unique molecular identifiers had been added to the TCR beta cDNA libraries. Some 500,000 cDNA molecules were recovered from an input of about 0.95 to 11 million T cells. One entry per CDR3 protein, called by TCRdb with MiXCR from the PCR reads. Of approximately 360,000 distinct CDR3 sequences listed, less than 40% were seen once; the top ten hold about an eighth. Germline trimming cut 0 bases from V and 7 bases from J; bases unmatched to any gene: 4. The CDR3 consists of 17 residues. In germline, CDR1 is SGDLS, CDR2 YYNGEE. The receptor's source is a girl aged 5-17 years with multiple sclerosis. The gene calls are TRBV9 and TRBJ2-1, with TRBD2 matching 16 bases. Sequences were obtained from blood. Written as DNA, the CDR3 is TGTGCCAGCAGCGTAGTGGGACTAGCGGGGGGGTGGAATGAGCAGTTCTTC. Protein: CASSVVGLAGGWNEQFF.